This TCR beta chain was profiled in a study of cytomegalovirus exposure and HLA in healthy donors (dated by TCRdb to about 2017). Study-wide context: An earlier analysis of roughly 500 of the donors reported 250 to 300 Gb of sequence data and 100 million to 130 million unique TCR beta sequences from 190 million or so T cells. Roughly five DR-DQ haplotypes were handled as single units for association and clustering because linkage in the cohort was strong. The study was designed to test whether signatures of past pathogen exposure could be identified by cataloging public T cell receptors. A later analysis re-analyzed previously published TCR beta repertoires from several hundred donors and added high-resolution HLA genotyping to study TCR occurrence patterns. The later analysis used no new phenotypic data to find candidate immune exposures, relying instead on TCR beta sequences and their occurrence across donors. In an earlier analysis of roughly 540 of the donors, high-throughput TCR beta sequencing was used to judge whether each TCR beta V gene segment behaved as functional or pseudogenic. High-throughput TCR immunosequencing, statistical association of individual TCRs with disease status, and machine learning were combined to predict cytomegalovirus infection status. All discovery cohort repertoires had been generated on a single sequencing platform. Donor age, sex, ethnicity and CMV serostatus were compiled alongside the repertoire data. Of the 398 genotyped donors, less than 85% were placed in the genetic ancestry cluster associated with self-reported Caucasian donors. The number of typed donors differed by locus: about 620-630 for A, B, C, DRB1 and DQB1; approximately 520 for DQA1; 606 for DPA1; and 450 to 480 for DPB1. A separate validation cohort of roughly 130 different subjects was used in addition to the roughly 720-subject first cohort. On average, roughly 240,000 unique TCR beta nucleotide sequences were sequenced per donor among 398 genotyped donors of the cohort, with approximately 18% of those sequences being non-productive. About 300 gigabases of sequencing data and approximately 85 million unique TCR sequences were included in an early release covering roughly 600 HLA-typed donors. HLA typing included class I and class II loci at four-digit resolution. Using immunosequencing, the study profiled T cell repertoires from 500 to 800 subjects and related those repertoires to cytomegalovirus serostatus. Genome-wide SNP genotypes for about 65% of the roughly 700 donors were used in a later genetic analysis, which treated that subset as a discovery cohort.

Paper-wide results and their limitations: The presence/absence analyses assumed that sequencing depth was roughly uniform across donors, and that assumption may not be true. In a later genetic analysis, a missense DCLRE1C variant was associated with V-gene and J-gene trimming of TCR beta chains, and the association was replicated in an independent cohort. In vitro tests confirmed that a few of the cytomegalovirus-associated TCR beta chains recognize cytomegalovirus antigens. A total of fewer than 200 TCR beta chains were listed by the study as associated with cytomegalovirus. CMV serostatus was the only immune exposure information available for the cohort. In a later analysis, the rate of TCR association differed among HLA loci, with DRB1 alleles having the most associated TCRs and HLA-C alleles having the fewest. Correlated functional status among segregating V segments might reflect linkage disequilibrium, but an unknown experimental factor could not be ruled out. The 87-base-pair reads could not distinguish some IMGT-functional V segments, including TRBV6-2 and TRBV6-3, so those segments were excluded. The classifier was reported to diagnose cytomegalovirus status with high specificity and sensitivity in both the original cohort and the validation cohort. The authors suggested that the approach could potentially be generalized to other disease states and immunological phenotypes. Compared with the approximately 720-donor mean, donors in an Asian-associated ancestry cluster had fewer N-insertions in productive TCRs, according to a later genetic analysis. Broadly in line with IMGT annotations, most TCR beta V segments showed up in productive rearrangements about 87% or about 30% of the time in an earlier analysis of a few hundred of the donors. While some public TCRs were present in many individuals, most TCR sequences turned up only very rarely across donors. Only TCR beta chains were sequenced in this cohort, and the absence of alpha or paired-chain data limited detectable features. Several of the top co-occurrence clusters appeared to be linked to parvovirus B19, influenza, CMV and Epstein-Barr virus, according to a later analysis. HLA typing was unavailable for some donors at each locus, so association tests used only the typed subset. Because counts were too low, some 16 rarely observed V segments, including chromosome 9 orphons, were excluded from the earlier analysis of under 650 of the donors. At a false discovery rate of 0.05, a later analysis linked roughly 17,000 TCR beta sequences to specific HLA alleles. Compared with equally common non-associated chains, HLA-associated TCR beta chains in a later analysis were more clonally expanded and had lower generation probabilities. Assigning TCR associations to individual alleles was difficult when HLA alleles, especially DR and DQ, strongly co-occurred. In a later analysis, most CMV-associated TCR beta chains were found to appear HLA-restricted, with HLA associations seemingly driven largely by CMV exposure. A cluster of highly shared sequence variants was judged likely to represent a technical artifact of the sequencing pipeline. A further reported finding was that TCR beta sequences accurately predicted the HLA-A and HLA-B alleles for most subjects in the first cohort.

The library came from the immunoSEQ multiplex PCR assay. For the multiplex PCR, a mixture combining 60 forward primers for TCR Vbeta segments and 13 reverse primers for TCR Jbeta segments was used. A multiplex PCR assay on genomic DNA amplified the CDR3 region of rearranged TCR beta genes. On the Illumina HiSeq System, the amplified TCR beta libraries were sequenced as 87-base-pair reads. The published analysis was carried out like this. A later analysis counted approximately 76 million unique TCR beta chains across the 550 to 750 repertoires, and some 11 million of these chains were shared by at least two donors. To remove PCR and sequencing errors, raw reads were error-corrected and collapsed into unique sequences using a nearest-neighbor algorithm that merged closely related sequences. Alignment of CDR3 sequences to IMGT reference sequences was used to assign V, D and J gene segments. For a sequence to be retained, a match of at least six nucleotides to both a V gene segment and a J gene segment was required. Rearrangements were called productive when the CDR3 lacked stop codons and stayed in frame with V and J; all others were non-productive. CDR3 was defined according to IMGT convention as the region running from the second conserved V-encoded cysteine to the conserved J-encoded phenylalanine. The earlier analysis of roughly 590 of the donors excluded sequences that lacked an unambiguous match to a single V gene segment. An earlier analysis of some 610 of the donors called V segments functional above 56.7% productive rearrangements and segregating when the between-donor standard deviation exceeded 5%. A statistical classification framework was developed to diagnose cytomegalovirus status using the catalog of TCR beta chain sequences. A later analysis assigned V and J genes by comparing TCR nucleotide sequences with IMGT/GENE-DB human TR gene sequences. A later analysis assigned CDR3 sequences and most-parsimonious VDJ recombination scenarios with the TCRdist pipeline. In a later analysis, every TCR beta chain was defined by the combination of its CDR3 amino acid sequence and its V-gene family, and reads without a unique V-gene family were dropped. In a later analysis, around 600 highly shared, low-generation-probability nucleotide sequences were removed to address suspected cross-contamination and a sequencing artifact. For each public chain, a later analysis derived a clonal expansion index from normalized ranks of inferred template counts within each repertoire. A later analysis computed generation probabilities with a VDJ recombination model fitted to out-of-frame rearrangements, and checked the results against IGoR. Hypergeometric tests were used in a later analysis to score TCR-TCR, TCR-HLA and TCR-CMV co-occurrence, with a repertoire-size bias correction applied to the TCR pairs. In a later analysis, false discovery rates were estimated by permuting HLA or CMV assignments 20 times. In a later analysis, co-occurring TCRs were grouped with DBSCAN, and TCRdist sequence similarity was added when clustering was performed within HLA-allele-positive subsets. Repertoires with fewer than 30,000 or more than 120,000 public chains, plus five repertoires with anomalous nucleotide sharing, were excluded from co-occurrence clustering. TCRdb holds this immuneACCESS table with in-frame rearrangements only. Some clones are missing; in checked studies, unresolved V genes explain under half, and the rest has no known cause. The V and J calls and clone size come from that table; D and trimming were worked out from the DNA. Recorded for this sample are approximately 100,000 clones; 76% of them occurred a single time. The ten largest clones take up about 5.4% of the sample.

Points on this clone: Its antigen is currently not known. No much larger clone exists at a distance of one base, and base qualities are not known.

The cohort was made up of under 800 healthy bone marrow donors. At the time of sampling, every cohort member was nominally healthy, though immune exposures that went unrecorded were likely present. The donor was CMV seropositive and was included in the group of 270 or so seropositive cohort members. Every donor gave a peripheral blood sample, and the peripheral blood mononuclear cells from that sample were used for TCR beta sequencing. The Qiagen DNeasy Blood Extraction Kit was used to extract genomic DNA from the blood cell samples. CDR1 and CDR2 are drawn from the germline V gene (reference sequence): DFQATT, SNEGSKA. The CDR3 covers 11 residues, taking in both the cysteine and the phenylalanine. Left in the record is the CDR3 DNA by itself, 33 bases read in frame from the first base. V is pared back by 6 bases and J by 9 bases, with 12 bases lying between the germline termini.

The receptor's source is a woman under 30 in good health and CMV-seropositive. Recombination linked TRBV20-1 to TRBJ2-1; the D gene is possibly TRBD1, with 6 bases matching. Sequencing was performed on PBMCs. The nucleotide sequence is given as TGCAGTGCCGCTACAGGGACTGAGCAGTTCTTC. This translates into CSAATGTEQFF.